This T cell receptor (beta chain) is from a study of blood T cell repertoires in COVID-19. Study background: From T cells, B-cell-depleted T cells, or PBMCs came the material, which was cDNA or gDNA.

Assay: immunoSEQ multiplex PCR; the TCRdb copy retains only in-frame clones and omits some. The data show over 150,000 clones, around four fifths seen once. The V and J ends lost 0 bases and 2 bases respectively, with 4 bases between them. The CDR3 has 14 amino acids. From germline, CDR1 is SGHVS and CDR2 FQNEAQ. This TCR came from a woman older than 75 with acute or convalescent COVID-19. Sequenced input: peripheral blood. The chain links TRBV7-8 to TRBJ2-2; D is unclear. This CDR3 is CASSLARNTGELFF. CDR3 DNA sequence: TGTGCCAGCAGCTTAGCTAGAAACACCGGGGAGCTGTTTTTT.